This record covers a single T cell receptor beta chain. Its antigen is currently unknown. This sample stems from a study of monozygotic twins with inflammatory bowel disease. Study findings and constraints: Between concordant and discordant twins, repertoire similarity failed to differ, a result that limited power may explain. It was in IBD patients that TCRbeta diversity (inverse Simpson) was lower than in healthy co-twins.

CDR3 length: 14 amino acids. TCRdb reprocessed the 5' RACE reads; each CDR3 protein has one entry and no DNA is given. The specimen's table records about 160,000 distinct CDR3 sequences. The TCR originated in a human donor with ulcerative colitis or Crohn's disease, or a healthy co-twin of an affected twin (not recorded which). The rearrangement uses TRBV12-3 or TRBV12-4 and TRBJ1-2; checking the TCRdb D call of TRBD1 is not possible without DNA. What was sequenced was blood. The CDR3 sequence is CASSPRAGHYGYTF.